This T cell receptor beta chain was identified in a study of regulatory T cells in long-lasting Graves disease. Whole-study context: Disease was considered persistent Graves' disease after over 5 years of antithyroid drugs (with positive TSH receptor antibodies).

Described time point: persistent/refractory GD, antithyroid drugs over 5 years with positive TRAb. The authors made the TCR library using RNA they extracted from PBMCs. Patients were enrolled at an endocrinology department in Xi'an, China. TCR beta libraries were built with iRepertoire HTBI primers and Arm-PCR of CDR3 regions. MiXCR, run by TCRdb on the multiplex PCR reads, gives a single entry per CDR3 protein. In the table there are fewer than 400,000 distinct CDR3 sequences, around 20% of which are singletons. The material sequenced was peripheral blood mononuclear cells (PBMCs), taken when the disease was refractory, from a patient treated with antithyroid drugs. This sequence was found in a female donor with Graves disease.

DNA for the CDR3: TGTGCCAGCAGCCAGTCAGCCGCGGGAGGCTACACCTTC. This sequence encodes CASSQSAAGGYTF. The rearrangement links TRBV5-5 to TRBJ1-2; D gene unclear. V was pared by 4 bases and J by 8 bases, with 15 bases between. This CDR3 has 13 residues. Germline V CDR1 and CDR2: SGHKS, YYEKEE (reference sequence).